This T cell receptor beta chain comes out of a study of T cells in Graves' hyperthyroidism and ophthalmopathy. RNA transcripts yielded amplified TCR beta CDR3 regions. A first-round RT-PCR of the TCR CDR3 used the HTBI primer set. TCRdb reprocessed the multiplex PCR reads with MiXCR, giving one entry per CDR3 protein. Of about 840,000 distinct CDR3 sequences detected, more than 30% appear once; the ten largest clones hold over 8%. In this sample, this clonotype turned up once. One end of the junction fails to match germline, which may point to a read error. The CDR3 is 16 residues long. CDR1 is SGHTA, CDR2 FQGNSA, per germline.

The TCR comes from a man between 18 and 29 years old with Graves' hyperthyroidism. The material sequenced was blood. The chain combines TRBV7-2 with TRBJ1-1; D is ambiguous. The chain's CDR3 is CASSPVSRAKGTEALF. For the CDR3, the DNA is TGTGCCAGCAGCCCCGTATCGAGGGCGAAAGGCACTGAAGCTTTATTT.